This T cell receptor (beta chain) was identified during a study of OX40 agonist ivuxolimab in advanced cancers. Study-level points and caveats: Relative to CD4+ cells, CD8+ T cells on average had more expanded clones.

Data came from immunoSEQ multiplex PCR; TCRdb stores just in-frame clones and leaves some out. The table records about 70,000 clones, roughly 80% of them present only once. Note on this clone: Its antigen is not identified.

Trimming took off 5 bases at V and 3 bases at J, with 13 bases between the two ends. The CDR3 runs 14 residues. The germline gives CDR1 MDHEN, CDR2 SYDVKM. The clonotype originates from an adult with an advanced solid tumor such as melanoma, head and neck, liver or kidney cancer. The rearrangement joins TRBV28 to TRBJ2-5; a possible D gene is TRBD2 (6 bases). The input for sequencing was CD4+ or CD8+ T cells sorted from blood, taken in a trial of the OX40 agonist ivuxolimab. The CDR3 DNA follows: TGTGCCAGCAGTCGCCTGGGCGGGGAAGAGACCCAGTACTTC. Translating it yields CASSRLGGEETQYF.